This TCR beta chain was retrieved from a study of shared clonotypes between healthy human individuals. Genomic DNA came from around 100 million PBMCs in unsorted samples. Samples underwent the assay at deep level. Original handling: Junction-only sequences without quality scores were provided by ImmunoSEQ, so filtering was different. TCRdb's copy holds only in-frame clones and misses some; the assay was immunoSEQ multiplex PCR. The D gene and trimming were derived from the DNA, and the V and J assignments and clone size from that table. The data contain about half a million clones, 81% of them singletons. This clone was found a few times. The TCR sequence derives from a woman aged 40 to 50 in good health. Some clones in this sample may be carry-over from other donors' samples. The sequenced sample consisted of PBMCs.

The CDR3 bases are TGTGCCAGTTCCAGGGCCAGGGGGCTACGCAATAGTGAGCAGTTCTTC. Amino acid sequence: CASSRARGLRNSEQFF. The chain couples TRBV14 to TRBJ2-1, with TRBD1 identical over 8 bases. Germline CDR1 reads SGHDN; CDR2 reads FVKESK. The CDR3 has 16 residues. The V segment lost 9 bases and the J segment 9 bases; nucleotides outside the gene matches: 19.